These T cell receptor beta chains were read from a single sample in a study of tumor-infiltrating lymphocytes in primary liver carcinoma. TCRdb independently ran MiXCR on the multiplex PCR reads; one entry per CDR3 protein. In the table there are 300,000 to 400,000 distinct CDR3 sequences, around three fifths of which are singletons. Sequencing was performed on peripheral blood. These receptors came from a man in his forties with primary liver carcinoma and hepatitis B virus infection. The CDR3 runs from the conserved cysteine through the conserved F or W. Fields, in order: D gene, V gene, CDR3 length, clone size, J gene, CDR3 protein, CDR3 DNA. The D gene is left open where the match is weak. Clone size is stated in some rows and not others, as once, few, many or a class when expanded.

D gene: NA
V gene: TRBV7-8
CDR3 length: 17
clone size: NA
J gene: TRBJ2-4
CDR3 protein: CASSPLTSGLAKSIQYF
CDR3 DNA: TGTGCCAGCAGTCCCCTTACCAGCGGATTAGCCAAAAGCATTCAGTACTTC

D gene: NA
V gene: TRBV10-3
CDR3 length: 13
clone size: many
J gene: TRBJ2-5
CDR3 protein: CAISESPAETQYF
CDR3 DNA: TGTGCCATCAGTGAGAGTCCGGCGGAGACCCAGTACTTC

D gene: TRBD2
V gene: TRBV12-3/TRBV12-4
CDR3 length: 13
clone size: many
J gene: TRBJ2-2
CDR3 protein: CASSYSGVGELFF
CDR3 DNA: TGTGCCAGCAGTTATAGCGGGGTCGGGGAGCTGTTTTTT

D gene: NA
V gene: TRBV6-1
CDR3 length: 13
clone size: NA
J gene: TRBJ1-1
CDR3 protein: CASSEMTVSDAFF
CDR3 DNA: TGTGCCAGCAGTGAAATGACGGTATCGGATGCTTTCTTT

D gene: TRBD2
V gene: TRBV14
CDR3 length: 15
clone size: NA
J gene: TRBJ2-7
CDR3 protein: CASSYTTSGPYEQYF
CDR3 DNA: TGTGCCAGCAGCTATACTACTAGCGGTCCCTACGAGCAGTACTTC

D gene: NA
V gene: TRBV11-3
CDR3 length: 13
clone size: NA
J gene: TRBJ2-7
CDR3 protein: CASGSASNYEQYF
CDR3 DNA: TGTGCCAGCGGCTCAGCATCTAACTACGAGCAGTACTTC

D gene: TRBD1
V gene: TRBV5-1
CDR3 length: 14
clone size: NA
J gene: TRBJ2-1
CDR3 protein: CASSPRTGVETQFF
CDR3 DNA: TGCGCCAGCAGCCCTCGGACAGGGGTGGAGACCCAGTTCTTC

D gene: NA
V gene: TRBV13
CDR3 length: 15
clone size: NA
J gene: TRBJ1-3
CDR3 protein: CASSLLGQGRNTIYF
CDR3 DNA: TGTGCCAGCAGCTTACTAGGGCAGGGTAGAAACACCATATATTTT

D gene: TRBD2
V gene: TRBV5-1
CDR3 length: 16
clone size: many
J gene: TRBJ2-1
CDR3 protein: CASSLVASGSYNEQFF
CDR3 DNA: TGCGCCAGCAGCTTGGTGGCTAGCGGGAGTTACAATGAGCAGTTCTTC

D gene: NA
V gene: TRBV11-3
CDR3 length: 13
clone size: NA
J gene: TRBJ2-2
CDR3 protein: CASSFGLAGDLFF
CDR3 DNA: TGTGCCAGCAGCTTTGGCTTGGCCGGGGACCTGTTTTTT

D gene: TRBD1
V gene: TRBV4-1
CDR3 length: 15
clone size: NA
J gene: TRBJ2-2
CDR3 protein: CASSQGQGGTGELFF
CDR3 DNA: TGCGCCAGCAGCCAAGGACAGGGGGGCACCGGGGAGCTGTTTTTT

D gene: NA
V gene: TRBV12-3/TRBV12-4
CDR3 length: 14
clone size: few
J gene: TRBJ2-7
CDR3 protein: CASSLGLDVYEQYF
CDR3 DNA: TGTGCCAGCAGTTTGGGGTTGGACGTCTACGAGCAGTACTTC

D gene: TRBD1
V gene: TRBV7-6
CDR3 length: 17
clone size: once
J gene: TRBJ1-6
CDR3 protein: CASSSGQKGVSNSPLHF
CDR3 DNA: TGTGCCAGCAGCTCGGGACAGAAGGGGGTTAGTAATTCACCCCTCCACTTT

D gene: NA
V gene: TRBV11-1
CDR3 length: 14
clone size: NA
J gene: TRBJ2-7
CDR3 protein: CASNLGWQTYEQYF
CDR3 DNA: TGTGCCAGCAACTTAGGGTGGCAGACCTACGAGCAATACTTC

D gene: NA
V gene: TRBV28
CDR3 length: 17
clone size: NA
J gene: TRBJ2-6
CDR3 protein: CASSRSLGGAGANVLTF
CDR3 DNA: TGTGCCAGCAGCCGTTCTTTGGGGGGCGCTGGGGCCAACGTCCTGACTTTC

D gene: NA
V gene: TRBV28
CDR3 length: 16
clone size: NA
J gene: TRBJ2-7
CDR3 protein: CASSPLGGLPGGERYF
CDR3 DNA: TGTGCCAGCAGTCCACTCGGAGGGCTCCCGGGGGGCGAGCGGTACTTC

D gene: NA
V gene: TRBV13
CDR3 length: 13
clone size: NA
J gene: TRBJ2-7
CDR3 protein: CASGRGGPYEQYF
CDR3 DNA: TGTGCCAGCGGGAGAGGAGGACCCTACGAGCAGTACTTC

D gene: TRBD1
V gene: TRBV7-9
CDR3 length: 15
clone size: NA
J gene: TRBJ2-5
CDR3 protein: CASSRGQGAEETQYF
CDR3 DNA: TGTGCCAGCAGCAGAGGACAGGGGGCGGAAGAGACCCAGTACTTC

D gene: TRBD1
V gene: TRBV7-9
CDR3 length: 15
clone size: once
J gene: TRBJ1-1
CDR3 protein: CASIWNRGSDTGAFF
CDR3 DNA: TGTGCCAGCATCTGGAACAGGGGGAGTGACACTGGAGCTTTCTTT

D gene: TRBD2
V gene: TRBV4-2
CDR3 length: 16
clone size: many
J gene: TRBJ2-7
CDR3 protein: CASSQGQSGRADEQYF
CDR3 DNA: TGTGCCAGCAGCCAAGGTCAGAGCGGGAGGGCCGACGAGCAGTACTTC

D gene: TRBD2
V gene: TRBV12-3/TRBV12-4
CDR3 length: 16
clone size: many
J gene: TRBJ2-2
CDR3 protein: CASSSGLAGVHGELFF
CDR3 DNA: TGTGCCAGCAGTTCGGGACTAGCGGGAGTACATGGGGAGCTGTTTTTT

D gene: TRBD1
V gene: TRBV5-1
CDR3 length: 15
clone size: NA
J gene: TRBJ2-5
CDR3 protein: CASSPGQVEPETQYF
CDR3 DNA: TGCGCCAGCAGCCCTGGACAGGTTGAACCAGAGACCCAGTACTTC

D gene: TRBD1
V gene: TRBV7-8
CDR3 length: 15
clone size: few
J gene: TRBJ1-2
CDR3 protein: CASSSEGTGSYGYTF
CDR3 DNA: TGTGCCAGCAGCTCCGAGGGGACAGGGTCTTATGGCTACACCTTC

D gene: NA
V gene: TRBV28
CDR3 length: 15
clone size: NA
J gene: TRBJ1-1
CDR3 protein: CASSPLRGVRTEAFF
CDR3 DNA: TGTGCCAGCAGCCCCCTACGGGGGGTACGCACTGAAGCTTTCTTT

D gene: NA
V gene: TRBV10-3
CDR3 length: 13
clone size: NA
J gene: TRBJ1-1
CDR3 protein: CAIRTGLNTEAFF
CDR3 DNA: TGTGCCATCAGGACAGGATTGAACACTGAAGCTTTCTTT

D gene: TRBD2
V gene: TRBV28
CDR3 length: 17
clone size: NA
J gene: TRBJ2-5
CDR3 protein: CASGSELTSGYQETQYF
CDR3 DNA: TGTGCCAGCGGTTCAGAACTGACTAGCGGGTACCAAGAGACCCAGTACTTC

D gene: TRBD2
V gene: TRBV29-1
CDR3 length: 16
clone size: NA
J gene: TRBJ2-1
CDR3 protein: CSVEGRTSGRVDEQFF
CDR3 DNA: TGCAGCGTTGAAGGGAGGACTAGCGGGAGAGTCGATGAGCAGTTCTTC

D gene: NA
V gene: TRBV5-1
CDR3 length: 13
clone size: NA
J gene: TRBJ2-3
CDR3 protein: CASSSPATVTQYF
CDR3 DNA: TGCGCCAGCAGCTCCCCAGCCACAGTTACGCAGTATTTT

D gene: TRBD1
V gene: TRBV4-3
CDR3 length: 15
clone size: NA
J gene: TRBJ2-7
CDR3 protein: CASSHDSGTGGEQYF
CDR3 DNA: TGCGCCAGCAGCCATGATTCGGGGACAGGGGGCGAGCAGTACTTC

D gene: NA
V gene: TRBV4-3
CDR3 length: 20
clone size: NA
J gene: TRBJ2-1
CDR3 protein: CASSQDPASNGIVSYNEQFF
CDR3 DNA: TGCGCCAGCAGCCAAGATCCTGCTTCAAACGGGATTGTTTCCTACAATGAGCAGTTCTTC

D gene: NA
V gene: TRBV5-5
CDR3 length: 15
clone size: NA
J gene: TRBJ2-3
CDR3 protein: CASSLWVGRNQPQYF
CDR3 DNA: TGTGCCAGCAGCTTGTGGGTGGGTCGCAATCAGCCCCAGTATTTT

D gene: NA
V gene: TRBV11-2
CDR3 length: 16
clone size: NA
J gene: TRBJ2-1
CDR3 protein: CASSLSRMGVGNEQFF
CDR3 DNA: TGTGCCAGTAGCCTCTCCCGGATGGGAGTTGGCAATGAGCAGTTCTTC

D gene: NA
V gene: TRBV10-3
CDR3 length: 16
clone size: NA
J gene: TRBJ2-1
CDR3 protein: CAISEVRIPIQDEQFF
CDR3 DNA: TGTGCCATCAGTGAGGTGAGGATTCCGATCCAGGATGAGCAGTTCTTC

D gene: NA
V gene: TRBV13
CDR3 length: 16
clone size: NA
J gene: TRBJ2-2
CDR3 protein: CASSLTAGRSTGELFF
CDR3 DNA: TGTGCCAGCAGCCTCACGGCGGGAAGGTCGACCGGGGAGCTGTTTTTT

D gene: NA
V gene: TRBV6-2/TRBV6-3
CDR3 length: 17
clone size: many
J gene: TRBJ2-1
CDR3 protein: CASSYLSLRSSYNEQFF
CDR3 DNA: TGTGCCAGCAGTTATTTGAGTCTTCGGAGCTCCTACAATGAGCAGTTCTTC

D gene: NA
V gene: TRBV6-5
CDR3 length: 15
clone size: NA
J gene: TRBJ2-5
CDR3 protein: CTSSYLGGGQETQYF
CDR3 DNA: TGTACTAGCAGTTACTTGGGTGGAGGACAAGAGACCCAGTACTTC

D gene: NA
V gene: TRBV11-2
CDR3 length: 14
clone size: many
J gene: TRBJ2-5
CDR3 protein: CASSLVGVGETQYF
CDR3 DNA: TGTGCCAGCAGCTTAGTTGGCGTCGGAGAGACCCAGTACTTC

D gene: NA
V gene: TRBV14
CDR3 length: 15
clone size: NA
J gene: TRBJ2-3
CDR3 protein: CTSSQGLGVRDTQYF
CDR3 DNA: TGTACCAGCAGCCAAGGTCTGGGGGTCAGAGATACGCAGTATTTT

D gene: NA
V gene: TRBV4-3
CDR3 length: 15
clone size: once
J gene: TRBJ1-5
CDR3 protein: CASSQGLSHAPPQHF
CDR3 DNA: TGCGCCAGCAGCCAAGGATTAAGCCATGCACCGCCCCAGCATTTT

D gene: NA
V gene: TRBV2
CDR3 length: 14
clone size: NA
J gene: TRBJ2-2
CDR3 protein: CASKSVKGGGELFF
CDR3 DNA: TGTGCCAGCAAATCGGTGAAAGGGGGCGGGGAGCTGTTTTTT

D gene: NA
V gene: TRBV12-3/TRBV12-4
CDR3 length: 14
clone size: many
J gene: TRBJ1-5
CDR3 protein: CASSLEGWEQPQHF
CDR3 DNA: TGTGCCAGCAGTTTAGAAGGGTGGGAGCAGCCCCAGCATTTT

D gene: NA
V gene: TRBV4-2
CDR3 length: 15
clone size: NA
J gene: TRBJ2-3
CDR3 protein: CASSQEGASANTQYF
CDR3 DNA: TGTGCCAGCAGCCAAGAAGGGGCTAGTGCAAATACGCAGTATTTT

D gene: NA
V gene: TRBV4-1
CDR3 length: 14
clone size: many
J gene: TRBJ2-5
CDR3 protein: CASSQLGQQETQYF
CDR3 DNA: TGCGCCAGCAGCCAACTCGGACAGCAAGAGACCCAGTACTTC

D gene: NA
V gene: TRBV4-2
CDR3 length: 14
clone size: few
J gene: TRBJ2-1
CDR3 protein: CASGQEGSYNEQFF
CDR3 DNA: TGTGCCAGCGGCCAAGAAGGATCCTACAATGAGCAGTTCTTC

D gene: TRBD2
V gene: TRBV7-3
CDR3 length: 13
clone size: NA
J gene: TRBJ2-1
CDR3 protein: CASSLAGVDEQFF
CDR3 DNA: TGTGCCAGCAGCCTCGCGGGAGTCGATGAGCAGTTCTTC

D gene: NA
V gene: TRBV4-2
CDR3 length: 14
clone size: NA
J gene: TRBJ2-7
CDR3 protein: CASSQVVGRDEQYF
CDR3 DNA: TGTGCCAGCAGCCAAGTGGTGGGGCGGGACGAACAGTACTTC

D gene: NA
V gene: TRBV6-6
CDR3 length: 14
clone size: NA
J gene: TRBJ1-1
CDR3 protein: CTSRPEGMNTEAFF
CDR3 DNA: TGTACCAGCAGACCCGAGGGGATGAACACTGAAGCTTTCTTT

D gene: TRBD2
V gene: TRBV6-1
CDR3 length: 14
clone size: many
J gene: TRBJ2-7
CDR3 protein: CASSPVGLASEQYF
CDR3 DNA: TGTGCCAGCAGTCCCGTAGGACTAGCTTCCGAGCAGTACTTC

D gene: NA
V gene: TRBV5-1
CDR3 length: 13
clone size: NA
J gene: TRBJ1-1
CDR3 protein: CASAPDGNTEAFF
CDR3 DNA: TGCGCCAGCGCCCCCGACGGGAACACTGAAGCTTTCTTT

D gene: NA
V gene: TRBV6-2/TRBV6-3
CDR3 length: 16
clone size: NA
J gene: TRBJ1-1
CDR3 protein: CASGYLLARQNTEAFF
CDR3 DNA: TGTGCCAGCGGTTACCTATTAGCCAGGCAGAACACTGAAGCTTTCTTT

D gene: NA
V gene: TRBV5-1
CDR3 length: 13
clone size: NA
J gene: TRBJ2-3
CDR3 protein: CASSLTSKDTQYF
CDR3 DNA: TGCGCCAGCAGCTTGACTAGCAAAGATACGCAGTATTTT

D gene: TRBD1
V gene: TRBV11-2
CDR3 length: 15
clone size: medium-sized
J gene: TRBJ1-5
CDR3 protein: CASSPDRDTNQPQHF
CDR3 DNA: TGTGCCAGCAGCCCGGACAGGGACACCAATCAGCCCCAGCATTTT

D gene: NA
V gene: TRBV30
CDR3 length: 14
clone size: NA
J gene: TRBJ2-7
CDR3 protein: CAWTALWDKREQYF
CDR3 DNA: TGTGCCTGGACTGCCCTGTGGGACAAAAGGGAGCAGTACTTC

D gene: TRBD2
V gene: TRBV5-1
CDR3 length: 17
clone size: few
J gene: TRBJ2-1
CDR3 protein: CASSLPRLAGGPNEQFF
CDR3 DNA: TGCGCCAGCAGCCTCCCGAGACTAGCGGGAGGGCCCAATGAGCAGTTCTTC

D gene: NA
V gene: TRBV11-1
CDR3 length: 11
clone size: many
J gene: TRBJ2-7
CDR3 protein: CASSLGKEQYF
CDR3 DNA: TGTGCCAGCAGCTTGGGGAAAGAGCAGTACTTC